The present TCR beta chain was sequenced within a study of technical replicates of blood from a few donors. This CDR3 has 14 residues. V dropped 0 bases and J dropped 4 bases, with 10 bases sitting between them. CDR1 SGHRS and CDR2 YFSETQ come from the germline V gene. The protocol was immunoSEQ multiplex PCR, while the TCRdb copy is restricted to in-frame clones and leaves out a portion. This sample has tens of thousands of clones; about 95% occur once, and the top ten carry more than 0.2%. The receptor comes from a human donor in good health. What was sequenced was T cells isolated from PBMCs. The chain has TRBV5-1 and TRBJ1-2, with D possibly being TRBD1 (5 bases). CDR3 in DNA: TGCGCCAGCAGCTTGGGTAGGGGACTCTATGGCTACACCTTC. Translating it yields CASSLGRGLYGYTF. The full variable domain, rest sourced from reference TRBV5-1 and TRBJ1-2, is KAGVTQTPRYLIKTRGQQVTLSCSPISGHRSVSWYQQTPGQGLQFLFEYFSETQRNKGNFPGRFSGRQFSNSRSEMNVSTLELGDSALYLCASSLGRGLYGYTFGSGTRLTVV.